The 31 T cell receptor beta chains presented below share a single source sample, sequenced in a study of PD-1 blockade in classical Hodgkin lymphoma. The table came from immunoSEQ multiplex PCR; TCRdb's copy has only in-frame clones and leaves some out. The table shows about 12,000 clones, with approximately 80% occurring only once. Each patient relapsed following autologous stem cell transplantation, and prior brentuximab vedotin exposure differed. The CD4+ T cells used were purified from thawed PBMCs through magnetic negative selection. The source material was CD4+ T cells from blood, sampled at baseline. These receptor sequences come from a human donor with classical Hodgkin lymphoma.

The V and J genes are TRBV19 and TRBJ2-7; D is possibly TRBD2 (6 bases). The V gene's germline CDR1 is LNHDA and CDR2 SQIVND (reference sequence). V lost 3 bases and J 6 bases, leaving 15 bases between the germline ends. The CDR3 extends over 14 amino acids. The CDR3: CASSIAEGRSEQYF. CDR3 coding DNA: TGTGCCAGTAGTATCGCGGAGGGCCGCAGCGAGCAGTACTTC.

The chain joins TRBV5-1 to TRBJ2-1, with 7 bases that match TRBD2. The length of the CDR3 is 15 residues. V lost 1 base and J lost 2; bases outside the gene matches: 3. CDR1 and CDR2 from the germline V gene are SGHRS and YFSETQ. The DNA for the CDR3 is TGCGCCAGCAGCTTGACCGGACTAGCCTACAATGAGCAGTTCTTC. This translates into CASSLTGLAYNEQFF. Full variable domain (rest looked up from reference TRBV5-1 and TRBJ2-1): KAGVTQTPRYLIKTRGQQVTLSCSPISGHRSVSWYQQTPGQGLQFLFEYFSETQRNKGNFPGRFSGRQFSNSRSEMNVSTLELGDSALYLCASSLTGLAYNEQFFGPGTRLTVL.

The chain couples TRBV5-4 to TRBJ1-6; D is unclear. CDR3 length equals 14 residues. CDR1 SGHNT and CDR2 YYREEE come from the germline V gene (reference sequence). V dropped 3 bases and J dropped 7 bases, with 11 bases sitting between them. CDR3 sequence (DNA): TGTGCCAGCAGCTCCCTATGGGAGAATTCACCCCTCCACTTT. Protein: CASSSLWENSPLHF.

The V and J genes are TRBV20-1 and TRBJ1-1; D uncertain. V was trimmed by 3 bases and J by 3 bases, leaving 5 bases between them. The CDR3 is 11 amino acids. Germline V CDR1 and CDR2: DFQATT, SNEGSKA (reference sequence). In DNA form, the CDR3 reads TGCAGTGCTAGTGAGGACACTGAAGCTTTCTTT. This gives the protein CSASEDTEAFF.

The sample holds one count of this clone. The chain joins TRBV5-1 to TRBJ2-5, with D unresolved. V lost 4 bases to trimming and J lost 2 bases, with 18 bases between them. Germline CDR1 and CDR2: SGHRS and YFSETQ. The length of the CDR3 is 16 residues. DNA of the CDR3: TGCGCCAGCAGCAGAAATATACAGTCGATGCAAGAGACCCAGTACTTC. Translation: CASSRNIQSMQETQYF.

The chain has TRBV4-3 and TRBJ1-2; possible D gene TRBD1, 5 bases. Trimming pared 0 bases from V and 3 bases from J, leaving 11 bases between. The CDR3 sequence is 15 residues long. Germline V gene data show CDR1 as LGHNA and CDR2 as YSLEER. The CDR3 DNA follows: TGCGCCAGCAGCCAAGAATGGGGCGCAGACTATGGCTACACCTTC. The encoded protein is CASSQEWGADYGYTF.

V and J are TRBV5-1 and TRBJ2-1; TRBD1 agrees at 8 bases. Germline V lookup: CDR1 SGHRS, CDR2 YFSETQ. The CDR3 covers 14 residues. V was clipped by 0 bases and J by 8 bases; unmatched bases: 4. The CDR3 protein is CASSLGQGHDEQFF. In DNA, the CDR3 is TGCGCCAGCAGCTTGGGACAGGGGCACGATGAGCAGTTCTTC. Filled out from reference TRBV5-1 and TRBJ2-1, the complete variable domain reads KAGVTQTPRYLIKTRGQQVTLSCSPISGHRSVSWYQQTPGQGLQFLFEYFSETQRNKGNFPGRFSGRQFSNSRSEMNVSTLELGDSALYLCASSLGQGHDEQFFGPGTRLTVL.

The chain combines TRBV18 with TRBJ1-4, with D possibly matching TRBD1 (6 bases). The length of the CDR3 is 16 residues. V was trimmed by 2 bases and J by 5 bases, leaving 15 bases between them. CDR1 and CDR2 (germline): KGHSH, LQKENI. The CDR3 DNA follows: TGTGCCAGCTCACCAGGGATCAGGACAGACAATGAAAAACTGTTTTTT. Residues: CASSPGIRTDNEKLFF.

The V and J genes are TRBV4-1 and TRBJ2-6; D might be TRBD2 (6 bases). Germline V gene sequence: CDR1 MGHRA, CDR2 YSYEKL. The CDR3 totals 16 residues. V lost 4 bases to trimming and J lost 0 bases, with 10 bases between them. CDR3 amino acids: CASSLGGTSGANVLTF. The CDR3 nucleotides read TGCGCCAGCAGCCTCGGAGGGACCTCTGGGGCCAACGTCCTGACTTTC.

The chain is built from TRBV19 and TRBJ1-1; no definite D call. The CDR3 loop spans 17 amino acids. Per germline, CDR1 LNHDA and CDR2 SQIVND (reference sequence). V lost 3 bases to trimming and J lost 1 base, with 18 bases between them. The CDR3 bases are TGTGCCAGTAGTATTCGGAGAGCCGGCGGCGGGAACACTGAAGCTTTCTTT. Residues: CASSIRRAGGGNTEAFF.

V is TRBV5-8 and J is TRBJ2-1; possible D gene TRBD1, 6 bases. Germline CDR1 and CDR2: SGHTS and YDEGEE. This CDR3 contains 16 residues. V lost 0 bases and J lost 6, with 16 bases in between. The CDR3 DNA reads TGTGCCAGCAGCTTGGTACAGGGAGACCCCACCAATGAGCAGTTCTTC. It codes for CASSLVQGDPTNEQFF.

The V gene is TRBV5-4, the J gene TRBJ2-7; 8 bases agree with TRBD2. The CDR3 sequence is 14 residues long. Germline V CDR1 and CDR2: SGHNT, YYREEE (reference sequence). V shed 4 bases and J 3 bases; nucleotides not matched to a gene: 6. The CDR3 region is CASSAGTSFYEQYF. The CDR3 DNA is TGTGCCAGCAGCGCCGGGACTAGTTTCTACGAGCAGTACTTC.

The chain combines TRBV6-5 with TRBJ2-7; D perhaps matches TRBD2 (5 bases). Per germline, CDR1 MNHEY and CDR2 SVGAGI. The CDR3 contains 13 residues. Trimming shortened V by 2 bases and J by 3 bases, and 8 bases separated the two germline ends. In nucleotides, the CDR3 is TGTGCCAGCAGTTACCCGGGGAGCTACGAGCAGTACTTC. It codes for CASSYPGSYEQYF.

A word on this clone: The junction shows a germline mismatch at one end, possibly a read error. J is TRBJ2-2 and V is TRBV6-4; tentatively, D is TRBD2 (5 bases). The germline V gene encodes CDR1 MRHNA and CDR2 SNTAGT. The CDR3 length is 14 residues. Written as DNA, the CDR3 is TGTGTCAGCAGTGCCACCGGGATAACCGGGGAGCTGTTTTTT. Translated: CVSSATGITGELFF.

The CDR3 nucleotides read TGTGCCAGCACAGACCCTTGGGGGGCCAATGAAAAACTGTTTTTT. The encoded protein is CASTDPWGANEKLFF. V gene TRBV2 combines with J gene TRBJ1-4; D is perhaps TRBD1 (6 bases). The germline gives CDR1 SNHLY, CDR2 FYNNEI. Trimming left V 7 bases short and J 5 bases short, with 17 bases between. This CDR3 is 15 amino acids long.

A few counts support this clone. The chain recombines TRBV6-5 with TRBJ1-6, with D tentatively TRBD1 (6 bases). There are 15 residues in the CDR3. CDR1 is MNHEY and CDR2 is SVGAGI in the germline V gene. V shed 7 bases and J shed 5 bases, with 15 bases lying between them. CDR3 coding DNA: TGTGCCAGCAAGGGGGACCGGGGTCATAATTCACCCCTCCACTTT. This encodes CASKGDRGHNSPLHF.

V usage is TRBV2 and J usage is TRBJ1-2; D possibly corresponds to TRBD1 (5 bases). There are 14 residues in the CDR3. Trimming left V 4 bases short and J 7 bases short, with 16 bases between. Germline V gene lookup returns CDR1 SNHLY and CDR2 FYNNEI. The CDR3 DNA reads as TGTGCCAGCAGTGCAAGGGGTGACCTATCTGGCTACACCTTC. This encodes CASSARGDLSGYTF.

The chain carries TRBV2 and TRBJ2-7, with a tentative D call TRBD1 (6 bases). With 6 bases removed from V and 4 bases from J, the gap between germline ends came to 10 bases. The CDR3 consists of 12 residues. CDR1 is SNHLY and CDR2 is FYNNEI in the germline V gene. The DNA for the CDR3 is TGTGCCAGCAGGGGGACACTATACGAGCAGTACTTC. As protein: CASRGTLYEQYF.

This clone has a single count. The rearrangement uses TRBV5-1 and TRBJ1-2, with a weak D call TRBD1 (5 bases). The CDR3 spans 13 residues. Germline V gene lookup returns CDR1 SGHRS and CDR2 YFSETQ. V was shortened by 5 bases and J by 4 bases, with 12 bases between the two germline ends. The CDR3 spells CASSTGLFYGYTF. For the CDR3, the DNA is TGCGCCAGCAGTACGGGACTCTTCTATGGCTACACCTTC.

This clone has just a few counts. The chain is built from TRBV6-1 and TRBJ1-1; maybe TRBD1 (5 bases). The CDR3 extends over 12 amino acids. Germline assignment: CDR1 MNHNS and CDR2 SASEGT. Between the trimmed V and J ends, which lost 6 bases and 4 bases, there was a span of 9 bases. The CDR3 nucleotides are TGTGCCAGCAGCTATACAGGCACTGAAGCTTTCTTT. This translates into CASSYTGTEAFF.

J is TRBJ1-2 and V is TRBV7-6; D perhaps matches TRBD1 (5 bases). Germline CDR1 is SGHVS and CDR2 is FNYEAQ. V was trimmed by 5 bases and J by 4 bases, leaving 14 bases between them. The CDR3 is made up of 14 amino acids. CDR3 protein: CASSLRAEGYGYTF. The DNA for the CDR3 is TGTGCCAGCAGCCTCAGGGCTGAAGGCTATGGCTACACCTTC.

This clone was observed a handful of times. The chain recombines TRBV18 with TRBJ1-1; TRBD1 might be the D (5 bases). Per germline, CDR1 KGHSH and CDR2 LQKENI. V shed 6 bases and J shed 10 bases, with 12 bases lying between them. The CDR3 length is 11 residues. The CDR3 nucleotides are TGTGCCAGCTCGCCAGGGCCGGGAGCTTTCTTT. Protein: CASSPGPGAFF.

This chain joins TRBV28 and TRBJ1-5, with 7 bases that match TRBD1. Unmatched junction bases numbered 8, after V lost 6 bases and J lost 6 bases. The germline gives CDR1 MDHEN, CDR2 SYDVKM. The CDR3 covers 14 residues. The CDR3 reads CASSPNRGGQPQHF. The CDR3 DNA follows: TGTGCCAGCAGCCCCAACAGGGGAGGTCAGCCCCAGCATTTT.

This clone was detected a few times. The chain links TRBV7-9 to TRBJ2-7, with D perhaps matching TRBD1 (5 bases). Germline assignment: CDR1 SEHNR and CDR2 FQNEAQ (reference sequence). The CDR3 covers 15 residues. V was shortened by 4 bases and J by 0 bases, with 13 bases between the two germline ends. CDR3 loop: CASSSYDSSSYEQYF. DNA of the CDR3: TGTGCCAGCAGCTCTTACGACAGCAGCTCCTACGAGCAGTACTTC.

This sequence joins TRBV15 and TRBJ1-5; D might be TRBD1 (6 bases). Trimming took off 0 bases at V and 5 bases at J, with 11 bases between the two ends. Germline CDR1 reads LNHNV; CDR2 reads YYDKDF (reference sequence). This CDR3 is 15 amino acids long. The CDR3 sequence: CATSRDPQGYQPQHF. The CDR3 region has the DNA TGTGCCACCAGCAGAGATCCACAGGGATATCAGCCCCAGCATTTT.

V gene TRBV5-1 combines with J gene TRBJ2-5; 13 bases agree with TRBD2. V shed 9 bases and J 2 bases; nucleotides not matched to a gene: 4. CDR3 length: 14 amino acids. Germline V gene data show CDR1 as SGHRS and CDR2 as YFSETQ. CDR3 nucleotide sequence: TGCGCCACAACTAGCGGGAGGGCACAAGAGACCCAGTACTTC. It encodes CATTSGRAQETQYF.

The rearrangement links TRBV7-8 to TRBJ1-5; 8 nucleotides line up with TRBD1. This CDR3 is built from 15 residues. Trimming at V came to 3 bases and at J to 1 base, leaving 2 bases not matched to a gene. CDR1 and CDR2 (germline): SGHVS, FQNEAQ. The CDR3 is CASSLGQASNQPQHF. CDR3 coding DNA: TGTGCCAGCAGCTTGGGACAGGCCAGCAATCAGCCCCAGCATTTT.

This rearrangement joins TRBV15 to TRBJ2-3; a weak D match, TRBD1 (6 bases). Looked up from germline, CDR1 is LNHNV and CDR2 is YYDKDF (reference sequence). V was clipped by 8 bases and J by 4 bases, with 16 bases between them. This CDR3 comprises 14 residues. Written as DNA, the CDR3 is TGTGCCACCTCGTTAGGGGGAGACGCAGATACGCAGTATTTT. This translates into CATSLGGDADTQYF.

Concerning this clone: One end of the junction is discordant with germline, which a read error may explain. The V and J genes are TRBV7-7 and TRBJ2-5; no reliable D call. Germline V gives CDR1 SSHAT, CDR2 FNYEAQ (reference sequence). This CDR3 spans 13 amino acids. The CDR3 DNA is TGTGCTAGCAGCCACGGGCAGCAAGAGACCCAGTACTTC. The encoded protein is CASSHGQQETQYF.

This clone was seen once. The rearrangement links TRBV10-3 to TRBJ2-5; no firm D call. V lost 3 bases and J 3 bases, leaving 8 bases between the germline ends. CDR1 and CDR2 from the germline V gene are ENHRY and SYGVKD. The CDR3 spans 13 residues. CDR3 region: CAISDGRKETQYF. DNA of the CDR3: TGTGCCATCAGTGACGGGCGTAAAGAGACCCAGTACTTC.

The chain joins TRBV10-2 to TRBJ2-7; 9 bases agree with TRBD1. After removal of 6 bases from V and 4 bases from J, the junction contained 1 base not matched to a gene. CDR1 is WSHSY, CDR2 SAAADI, per germline. The CDR3 has 12 residues. DNA of the CDR3: TGCGCCAGCAGGGACAGGGGTTACGAGCAGTACTTC. Amino acids: CASRDRGYEQYF.